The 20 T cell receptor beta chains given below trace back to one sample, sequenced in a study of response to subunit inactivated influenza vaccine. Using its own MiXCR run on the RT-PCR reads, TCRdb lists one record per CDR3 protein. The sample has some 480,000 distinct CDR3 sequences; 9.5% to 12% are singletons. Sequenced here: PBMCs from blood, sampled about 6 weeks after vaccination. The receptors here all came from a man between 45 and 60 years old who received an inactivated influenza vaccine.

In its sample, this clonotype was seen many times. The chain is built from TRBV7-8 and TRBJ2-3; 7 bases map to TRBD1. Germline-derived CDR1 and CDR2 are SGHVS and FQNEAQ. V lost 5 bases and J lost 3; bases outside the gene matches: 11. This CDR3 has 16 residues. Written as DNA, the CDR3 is TGTGCCAGCAGCAATCCCGGGACAGTAAATACAGATACGCAGTATTTT. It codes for CASSNPGTVNTDTQYF.

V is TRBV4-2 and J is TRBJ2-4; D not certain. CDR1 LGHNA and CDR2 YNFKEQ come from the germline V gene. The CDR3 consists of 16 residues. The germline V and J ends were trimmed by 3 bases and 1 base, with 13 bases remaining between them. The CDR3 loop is CASSQSGPLAKNIQYF. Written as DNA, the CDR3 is TGTGCCAGCAGCCAGTCCGGACCTTTGGCCAAAAACATTCAGTACTTC.

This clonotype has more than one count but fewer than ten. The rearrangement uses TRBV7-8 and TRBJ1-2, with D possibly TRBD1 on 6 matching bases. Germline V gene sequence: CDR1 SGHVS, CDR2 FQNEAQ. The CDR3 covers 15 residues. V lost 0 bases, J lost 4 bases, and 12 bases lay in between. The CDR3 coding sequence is TGTGCCAGCAGCTTAGCCCCAGGGACACTCTATGGCTACACCTTC. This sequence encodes CASSLAPGTLYGYTF.

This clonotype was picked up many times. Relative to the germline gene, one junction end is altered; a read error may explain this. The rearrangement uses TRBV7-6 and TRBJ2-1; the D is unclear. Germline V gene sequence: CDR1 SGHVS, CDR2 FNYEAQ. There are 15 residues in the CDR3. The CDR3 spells CASSLDSLSHNEQFF. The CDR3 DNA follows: TGTGCCAGCAGCTTAGACAGTCTCTCCCACAATGAGCAGTTCTTC.

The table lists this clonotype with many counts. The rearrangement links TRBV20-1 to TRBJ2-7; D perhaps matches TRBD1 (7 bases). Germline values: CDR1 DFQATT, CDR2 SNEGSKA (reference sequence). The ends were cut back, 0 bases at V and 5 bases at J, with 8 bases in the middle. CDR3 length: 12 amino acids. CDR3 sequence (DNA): TGCAGTGCTAGAGACAGGGGGGACGAGCAGTACTTC. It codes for CSARDRGDEQYF.

The CDR3 DNA follows: TGTGCCAGCAGCCCACAGGGACAGGGCCAAGAGACCCAGTACTTC. This translates into CASSPQGQGQETQYF. The rearrangement joins TRBV7-2 to TRBJ2-5, with 9 bases identical to TRBD1. Germline V gene sequence: CDR1 SGHTA, CDR2 FQGNSA. This CDR3 region has 15 residues. J gave up 1 base and V 5 bases, and 5 bases lay outside the gene matches.

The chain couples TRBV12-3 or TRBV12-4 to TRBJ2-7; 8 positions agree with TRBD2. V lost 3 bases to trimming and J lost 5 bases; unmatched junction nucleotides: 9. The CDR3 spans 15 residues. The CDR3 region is CASSFRRGGLDEQYF. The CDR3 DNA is TGTGCCAGCAGTTTTCGACGGGGGGGCTTGGACGAGCAGTACTTC.

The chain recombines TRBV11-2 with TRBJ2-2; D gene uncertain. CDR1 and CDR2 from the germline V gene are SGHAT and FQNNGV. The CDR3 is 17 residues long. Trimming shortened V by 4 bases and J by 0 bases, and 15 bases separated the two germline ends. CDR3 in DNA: TGTGCCAGCAGCTACCCGACCTTAGCCGCGAACACCGGGGAGCTGTTTTTT. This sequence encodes CASSYPTLAANTGELFF. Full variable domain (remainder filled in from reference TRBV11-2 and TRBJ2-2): EAGVAQSPRYKIIEKRQSVAFWCNPISGHATLYWYQQILGQGPKLLIQFQNNGVVDDSQLPKDRFSAERLKGVDSTLKIQPAKLEDSAVYLCASSYPTLAANTGELFFGEGSRLTVL.

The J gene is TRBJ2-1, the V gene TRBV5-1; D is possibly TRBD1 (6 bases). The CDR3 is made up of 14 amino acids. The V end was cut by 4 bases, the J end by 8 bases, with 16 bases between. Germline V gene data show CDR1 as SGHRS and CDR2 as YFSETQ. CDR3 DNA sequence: TGCGCCAGCAGCGTGGGACACTTGGTAGATGAGCAGTTCTTC. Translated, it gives CASSVGHLVDEQFF.

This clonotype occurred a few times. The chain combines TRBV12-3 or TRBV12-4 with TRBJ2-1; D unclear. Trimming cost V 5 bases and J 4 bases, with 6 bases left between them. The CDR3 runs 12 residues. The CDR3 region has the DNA TGTGCCAGCAGTATTGTGTACAATGAGCAGTTCTTC. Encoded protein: CASSIVYNEQFF.

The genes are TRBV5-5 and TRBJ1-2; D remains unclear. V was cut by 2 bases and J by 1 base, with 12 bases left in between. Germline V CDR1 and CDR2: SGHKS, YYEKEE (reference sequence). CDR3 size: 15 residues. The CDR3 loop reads CASSLEYNNNYGYTF. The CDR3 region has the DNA TGTGCCAGCAGCTTAGAGTACAATAATAACTATGGCTACACCTTC.

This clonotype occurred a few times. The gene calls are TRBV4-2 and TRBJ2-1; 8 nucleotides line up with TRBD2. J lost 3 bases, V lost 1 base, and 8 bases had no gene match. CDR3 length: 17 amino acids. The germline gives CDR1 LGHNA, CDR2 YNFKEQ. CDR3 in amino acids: CASSQAFERGIYNEQFF. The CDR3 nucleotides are TGTGCCAGCAGCCAAGCTTTTGAGCGGGGGATCTACAATGAGCAGTTCTTC.

The CDR3 spells CASSLELGSRETQYF. The CDR3 DNA follows: TGTGCCAGCAGCTTAGAGCTGGGAAGTCGAGAGACCCAGTACTTC. The genes are TRBV11-2 and TRBJ2-5, with D uncertain. Germline V gives CDR1 SGHAT, CDR2 FQNNGV. CDR3 length: 15 amino acids. V was pared by 0 bases and J by 4 bases, with 12 bases between.

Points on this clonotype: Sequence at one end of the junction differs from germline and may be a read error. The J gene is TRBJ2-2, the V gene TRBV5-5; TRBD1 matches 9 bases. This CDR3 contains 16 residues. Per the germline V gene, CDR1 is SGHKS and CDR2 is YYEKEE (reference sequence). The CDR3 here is CASSPTGTGNSGELFF. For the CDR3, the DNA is TGTGCCAGCAGCCCCACGGGGACAGGGAACAGCGGGGAGCTGTTTTTT. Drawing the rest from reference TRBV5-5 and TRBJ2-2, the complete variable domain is DAGVTQSPTHLIKTRGQQVTLRCSPISGHKSVSWYQQVLGQGPQFIFQYYEKEERGRGNFPDRFSARQFPNYSSELNVNALLLGDSALYLCASSPTGTGNSGELFFGEGSRLTVL.

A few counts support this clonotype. The CDR3 loop reads CASSPTSGVNTGELFF. CDR3 sequence (DNA): TGTGCCAGCAGCCCCACTAGCGGGGTTAACACCGGGGAGCTGTTTTTT. The chain is built from TRBV7-9 and TRBJ2-2, with 10 bases aligning to TRBD2. With V trimmed by 5 bases and J by 2 bases, 5 bases remained unmatched. Germline values: CDR1 SEHNR, CDR2 FQNEAQ (reference sequence). The CDR3 runs to 16 residues.

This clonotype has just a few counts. The CDR3 DNA reads TGTGCCATCAGTGGGACCGGGACAGGGGCCCTAAGGGCGGACGGGACCCAGTACTTC. It is translated as CAISGTGTGALRADGTQYF. The rearrangement links TRBV10-3 to TRBJ2-5; 10 bases fit TRBD1. From germline, CDR1 is ENHRY and CDR2 SYGVKD. J was trimmed by 7 bases and V by 4 bases; bases with no gene match: 21. The CDR3 length is 19 residues.

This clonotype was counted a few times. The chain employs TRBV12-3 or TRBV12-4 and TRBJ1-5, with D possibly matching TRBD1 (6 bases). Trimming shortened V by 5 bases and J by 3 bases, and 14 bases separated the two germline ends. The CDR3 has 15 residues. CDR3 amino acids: CASSTTGYNNQPQHF. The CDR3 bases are TGTGCCAGCAGTACCACAGGGTATAACAATCAGCCCCAGCATTTT.

The CDR3 protein is CASSVSARLGQETQYF. CDR3 in DNA: TGTGCCAGCAGCGTGTCGGCGCGGTTGGGACAAGAGACCCAGTACTTC. V usage is TRBV9 and J usage is TRBJ2-5; D is uncertain. V gave up 2 bases and J gave up 2 bases, with 16 bases separating them. Germline lookup yields CDR1 SGDLS and CDR2 YYNGEE. CDR3 length equals 16 residues. Variable domain in full (rest from reference TRBV9 and TRBJ2-5): DSGVTQTPKHLITATGQRVTLRCSPRSGDLSVYWYQQSLDQGLQFLIQYYNGEERAKGNILERFSAQQFPDLHSELNLSSLELGDSALYFCASSVSARLGQETQYFGPGTRLLVL.

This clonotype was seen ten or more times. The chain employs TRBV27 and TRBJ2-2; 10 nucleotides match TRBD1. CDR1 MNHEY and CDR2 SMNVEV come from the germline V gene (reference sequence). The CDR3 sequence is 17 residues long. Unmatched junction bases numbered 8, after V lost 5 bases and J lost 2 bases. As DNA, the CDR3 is TGTGCCAGCAGTATGCACCGGGACAGGGGAAACACCGGGGAGCTGTTTTTT. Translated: CASSMHRDRGNTGELFF.

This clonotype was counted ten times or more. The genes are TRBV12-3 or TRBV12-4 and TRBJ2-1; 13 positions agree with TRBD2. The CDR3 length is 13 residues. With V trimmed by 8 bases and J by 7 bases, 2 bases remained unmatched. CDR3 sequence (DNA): TGTGCCAGCCGACTAGCGGGAGGTAATGAGCAGTTCTTC. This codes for CASRLAGGNEQFF.